The 6 T cell receptor beta chains given below trace back to one sample, sequenced in a study of T cells in Graves' hyperthyroidism and ophthalmopathy. Regions amplified from RNA transcripts were the TCR beta CDR3 regions. When the TCR CDR3 underwent first-round RT-PCR, the HTBI primer set was used. TCRdb fed the multiplex PCR reads into MiXCR, producing one record per CDR3 protein. The sample records more than 350,000 distinct CDR3 sequences, approximately 18% being singletons. The sample taken for sequencing was blood. The receptor source for this set is a woman in her twenties or thirties with Graves' hyperthyroidism that later progressed to Graves' ophthalmopathy.

This clonotype appeared many times. This rearrangement joins TRBV30 to TRBJ2-3; 8 bases fit TRBD2. CDR3 size: 16 residues. The V segment lost 4 bases and the J segment 1 base; nucleotides outside the gene matches: 10. Looked up from germline, CDR1 is GTSNPN and CDR2 is SVGIG (reference sequence). This chain's CDR3 is CAWIPRRGEGTDTQYF. The CDR3 bases are TGTGCCTGGATCCCCCGGCGGGGGGAGGGCACAGATACGCAGTATTTT.

This clonotype has at least ten counts. This chain joins TRBV20-1 and TRBJ1-1; the D is unclear. Deletions cut 1 base from V and 3 bases from J, with 9 bases between. Germline V lookup: CDR1 DFQATT, CDR2 SNEGSKA (reference sequence). The CDR3 extends over 13 amino acids. As DNA, the CDR3 is TGCAGTGCTAGAGTAACTTCGGACACTGAAGCTTTCTTT. It encodes CSARVTSDTEAFF.

In its sample, this clonotype was seen a few times. The chain couples TRBV20-1 to TRBJ1-2; D is unresolved. The CDR3 contains 10 residues. The germline V gene encodes CDR1 DFQATT and CDR2 SNEGSKA (reference sequence). V lost 2 bases and J 8 bases, leaving 6 bases between the germline ends. CDR3 bases: TGCAGTGCTAGATGGACGGGCTACACCTTC. This codes for CSARWTGYTF.

This clonotype was picked up many times. V and J are TRBV6-5 and TRBJ2-1, with 9 bases lining up with TRBD2. V dropped 0 bases and J dropped 10; count of bases not matched to a gene: 13. From germline, CDR1 is MNHEY and CDR2 SVGAGI. CDR3 length: 17 amino acids. CDR3 DNA: TGTGCCAGCAGTTACTCGATGCTAGCGGGGATGTCTAAAGAGCAGTTCTTC. Protein sequence: CASSYSMLAGMSKEQFF.

The gene calls are TRBV2 and TRBJ2-3; TRBD1 matches at 10 bases. J gave up 2 bases and V 3 bases, and 5 bases lay outside the gene matches. The CDR3 sequence is 16 residues long. In germline, CDR1 is SNHLY, CDR2 FYNNEI. Here the CDR3 DNA reads TGTGCCAGCAGTGATCCGGGACAGGGGTACACAGATACGCAGTATTTT. This encodes CASSDPGQGYTDTQYF. The full variable domain, with the rest looked up from reference TRBV2 and TRBJ2-3, is EPEVTQTPSHQVTQMGQEVILRCVPISNHLYFYWYRQILGQKVEFLVSFYNNEISEKSEIFDDQFSVERPDGSNFTLKIRSTKLEDSAMYFCASSDPGQGYTDTQYFGPGTRLTVL.

The chain carries TRBV11-2 and TRBJ2-5; 8 nucleotides align to TRBD2. This CDR3 comprises 17 residues. The germline V gene has CDR1 SGHAT and CDR2 FQNNGV. The J segment lost 2 bases and the V segment lost 3 bases, leaving 11 bases of the junction unmatched. The CDR3, as DNA: TGTGCCAGCAGCTTGGGGGGCGGGAGGTTGGGGCAAGAGACCCAGTACTTC. This encodes CASSLGGGRLGQETQYF.